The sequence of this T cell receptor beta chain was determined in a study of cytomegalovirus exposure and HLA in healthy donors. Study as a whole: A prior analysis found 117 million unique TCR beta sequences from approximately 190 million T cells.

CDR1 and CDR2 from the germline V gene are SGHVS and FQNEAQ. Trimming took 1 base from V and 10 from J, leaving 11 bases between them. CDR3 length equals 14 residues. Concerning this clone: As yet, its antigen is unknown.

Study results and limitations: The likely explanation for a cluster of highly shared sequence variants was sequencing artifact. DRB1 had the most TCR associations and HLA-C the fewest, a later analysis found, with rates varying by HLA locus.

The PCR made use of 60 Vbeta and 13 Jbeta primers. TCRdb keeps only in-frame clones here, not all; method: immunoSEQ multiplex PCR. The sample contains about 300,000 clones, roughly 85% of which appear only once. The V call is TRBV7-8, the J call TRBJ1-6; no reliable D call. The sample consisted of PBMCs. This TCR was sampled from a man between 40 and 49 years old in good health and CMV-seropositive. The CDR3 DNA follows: TGTGCCAGCAGCTTAGTCCAGGTTGACTCACCCCTCCACTTT. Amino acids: CASSLVQVDSPLHF.